This T cell receptor (beta chain) was captured in a study of OX40 agonist ivuxolimab in advanced cancers. Germline CDR1 reads MNHEY; CDR2 reads SVGAGI. The CDR3 has 13 amino acids. The germline V and J ends were trimmed by 2 bases and 10 bases, with 12 bases remaining between them. Sequenced by immunoSEQ multiplex PCR; TCRdb stores in-frame clones only, minus some. This sample has 30,000 to 45,000 clones; around 82% occur once, and the top ten carry approximately 1.8%. The chain employs TRBV6-5 and TRBJ2-1; D tentatively fits TRBD1 or TRBD2 (5 bases each). The sample in question was CD4+ or CD8+ T cells sorted from blood, obtained in a trial of the OX40 agonist ivuxolimab. The sequence was collected from an adult with an advanced solid tumor such as melanoma, head and neck, liver or kidney cancer. This CDR3 reads CASSYLPGREQFF. The CDR3 DNA follows: TGTGCCAGCAGTTACCTCCCGGGGCGCGAGCAGTTCTTC.